This TCR beta chain appears in the sequencing data of a study of CD8+CD57+ T cells in acquired aplastic anemia. Looking at the study overall: Isolated CD4+ and CD8+ cells, once sorted, yielded DNA averaging around 3.3 ug.

Genomic DNA, serving as template, underwent TCR beta VDJ and CDR3 profiling. TCRdb passed the reads through MiXCR, listing each CDR3 protein once. The data hold under 350,000 distinct CDR3 sequences, with 45% to 65% observed a single time. With V trimmed by 8 bases and J by 7 bases, 11 bases remained unmatched. Germline loops: CDR1 MNHEY, CDR2 SVGAGI. The CDR3 has 15 residues. As to this clonotype: What it recognizes is unknown.

The study, taken as a whole, reports: It was found that some 31 CD8+ CDR3 sequences were shared between patients and controls. Patients did not significantly differ from controls in CD8+ Simpson's diversity.

The V call is TRBV6-5, the J call TRBJ2-7; 13 bases map to TRBD2. Sequencing was performed on sorted CD4+, CD8+, or CD8+CD57+ T cells (not recorded which) from PBMCs. The clonotype comes from a human donor with severe aplastic anemia or a healthy control (not recorded which). CDR3 amino acids: CASRGLAGIPGEQYF. The CDR3 coding sequence is TGTGCCAGCCGGGGACTAGCGGGGATCCCGGGGGAGCAGTACTTC.